The TCR beta chain under discussion was sequenced for a study of shared clonotypes between healthy human individuals (dated by TCRdb to the early 2020s). With respect to the entire study: The cohort included a few men and a couple of women between 18 and 49 years of age. Per donor, three plates each were used for CD4 naive and CD4 memory, two for CD8 naive, and one for CD8 memory. Blood TCR repertoires of 5 or 6 healthy adults were deeply sequenced to estimate repertoire size and the extent of clonotype sharing between individuals. Libraries were prepared and TCR repertoires were sequenced by different laboratories using diverse techniques, in order to increase sequencing depth and limit assay-specific biases. Per donor, leukapheresis produced somewhere between about 0.94 and 9.5 billion PBMCs. Study-wide findings and limitations: Larger estimated clonotype richness was generally found for naive subsets than for memory subsets. Across a handful of donors, 4.5% to 6.5% of naive CD4, approximately 4% of naive CD8, 2.3% of memory CD4, and approximately 0.4% of memory CD8 clonotypes were shared. Sampling was restricted to blood, and TCR repertoires in tissue are likely to differ from TCR repertoires in blood. Compared with non-shared clonotypes, clonotypes shared by all four sorted-subset donors had higher generation probabilities. Because the study included a small number of donors, the genetic and exposure-history diversity represented was limited. Even with the large sequencing depth, rarefaction of the sorted-subset datasets indicated that sequencing was incomplete. Pairwise subsampling indicated that sequencing depth was expected to affect the degree of clonotype sharing among donors.

Taken from cysteine to phenylalanine, the CDR3 has 14 residues. Only CDR3 DNA is held: 42 bases, read in frame from base 1. The germline V gene provides CDR1 SGHDT and CDR2 YYEEEE. The junction carries 8 bases between V and J, which are trimmed by 0 bases and 4 bases respectively. Using the deep immunoSEQ assay, TCR CDR3 regions were amplified from genomic DNA by multiplex PCR. For each cell subset, the extracted genomic DNA was distributed evenly across all wells of several immunoSEQ 96-well plates, and each plate served as one replicate. For sorted subsets, around 0.2 ug of genomic DNA, equivalent to 25,000 to 30,000 T cell genomes, went into each replicate PCR. Purified libraries were measured with a Qubit 3.0 fluorometer, size-checked on a Bioanalyzer 2100, and measured again with the KAPA Library Quantification kit. Every immunoSEQ 96-well plate was sequenced on a separate single-read 150-cycle Illumina NextSeq 550 flow cell. The original pipeline was this. Because only junctional sequences without quality scores were contained in the immunoSEQ output, filtering matching that applied to full-length reads could not be performed. Sequences were annotated with PyIR, a Python wrapper for IgBLAST v1.9, and V/J genes and CDR3 were assigned using IMGT germline references. Reads were removed for weak V/J assignments (E-value above 1e-6), missing CDR3, stop codons, out-of-frame junctions, or ambiguous translated residues. V3J clonotypes were defined as sequences sharing the same inferred V gene, J gene, and CDR3 amino acid sequence. The percentage overlap between two repertoires was calculated by dividing the number of shared unique clonotypes by the size of the smaller repertoire. RTK rarefaction, the Chao1 estimator, and Recon v2.1 estimates of unobserved clonotypes were used to assess repertoire richness. OLGA was used to compute generation probabilities for all TCRbeta clonotypes that the gDNA method yielded from a handful of donors. The clones in this table, taken by TCRdb from immuneACCESS, are in-frame only. Not every clone is retained; where verified, under half of the shortfall comes from an unresolved V gene, and the cause of the rest is unknown. The V and J calls and the clone size are those of that table, but D and trimming were determined from the DNA. The sample yields about 1.9 million clones; approximately 92% were counted once. Approximately 1.7% of the sample rests with the top ten.

CD8 naive samples were obtained by positive selection for CCR7 among CD45RO-negative cells, yielding a CD45RA+CCR7+ population from which TemRA cells were excluded. Donors were healthy HIV-negative adults with no recently reported acute infections or vaccinations. Every donor was a Caucasian adult living in Nashville, Tennessee, USA. Blood was obtained by leukapheresis, after which PBMCs were separated by Ficoll-Histopaque density gradient centrifugation and cryopreserved in liquid nitrogen vapor phase. Analytical flow cytometry was used to check the purity and quantity of every magnetically sorted T cell population. From each sorted fraction, genomic DNA was isolated and quantified by UV absorbance on a Nanodrop 2000c. In the case of this clone: Its antigen remains unidentified. Nothing much larger sits one base from this clone, and base qualities are not available.

Sequenced input: naive CD8+ T cells from PBMCs. The label giving this sample's cell subset or site can be read as: CD45RA+CCR7+. The rearranged segments are TRBV5-6 and TRBJ1-5; the D segment could be TRBD1, given 6 matching bases. This clonotype was sampled from a man aged 18 to 35 in good health. Some clones in this sample may be carry-over from other donors' samples. CDR3 sequence: CASSLGDTNQPQHF. The nucleotides are TGTGCCAGCAGCTTGGGGGACACAAATCAGCCCCAGCATTTT.